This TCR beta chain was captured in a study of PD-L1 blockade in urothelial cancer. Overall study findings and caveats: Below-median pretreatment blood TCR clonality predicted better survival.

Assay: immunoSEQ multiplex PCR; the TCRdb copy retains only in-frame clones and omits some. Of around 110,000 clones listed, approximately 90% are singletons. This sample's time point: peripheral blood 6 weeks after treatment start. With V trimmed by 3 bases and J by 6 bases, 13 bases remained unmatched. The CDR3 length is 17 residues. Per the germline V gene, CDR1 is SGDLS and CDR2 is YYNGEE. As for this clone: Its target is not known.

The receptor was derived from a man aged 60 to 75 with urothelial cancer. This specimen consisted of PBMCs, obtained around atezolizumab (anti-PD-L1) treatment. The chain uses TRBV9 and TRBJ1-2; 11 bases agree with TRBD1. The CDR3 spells CASSGGFGQGAYNGYTF. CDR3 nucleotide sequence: TGTGCCAGCAGCGGGGGCTTTGGACAGGGGGCATATAATGGCTACACCTTC.